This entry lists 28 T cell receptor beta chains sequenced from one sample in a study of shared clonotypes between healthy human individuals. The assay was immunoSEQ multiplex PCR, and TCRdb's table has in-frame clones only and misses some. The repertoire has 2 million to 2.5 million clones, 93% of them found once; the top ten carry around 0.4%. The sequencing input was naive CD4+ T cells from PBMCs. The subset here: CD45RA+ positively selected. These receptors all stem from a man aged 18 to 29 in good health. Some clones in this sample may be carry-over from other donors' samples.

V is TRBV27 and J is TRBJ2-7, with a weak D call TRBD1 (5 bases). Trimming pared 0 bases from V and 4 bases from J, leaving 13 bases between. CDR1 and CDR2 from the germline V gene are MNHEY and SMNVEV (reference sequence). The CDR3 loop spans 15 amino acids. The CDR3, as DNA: TGTGCCAGCAGTTTATCGAGCAGGGCCCGTTACGAGCAGTACTTC. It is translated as CASSLSSRARYEQYF.

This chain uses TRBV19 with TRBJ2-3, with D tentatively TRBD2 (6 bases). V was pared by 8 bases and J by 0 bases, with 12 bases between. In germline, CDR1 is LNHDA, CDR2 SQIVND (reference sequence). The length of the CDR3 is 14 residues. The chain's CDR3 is CASGRLGSTDTQYF. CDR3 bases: TGTGCCAGTGGCCGACTAGGTAGCACAGATACGCAGTATTTT.

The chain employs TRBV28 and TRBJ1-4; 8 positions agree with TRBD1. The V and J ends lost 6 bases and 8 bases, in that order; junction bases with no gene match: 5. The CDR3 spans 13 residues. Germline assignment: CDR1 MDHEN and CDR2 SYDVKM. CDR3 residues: CASSSGGVEKLFF. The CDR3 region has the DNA TGTGCCAGCAGCTCAGGGGGCGTCGAAAAACTGTTTTTT.

As DNA, the CDR3 is TGTGCCAGCAGAATTCGAACAGGGATTGGCACAGATACGCAGTATTTT. This translates into CASRIRTGIGTDTQYF. The chain carries TRBV27 and TRBJ2-3; maybe TRBD1 (6 bases). Trimming removed 6 bases from V and 1 base from J, with 17 bases in between. The CDR3 totals 16 residues. Germline V gives CDR1 MNHEY, CDR2 SMNVEV (reference sequence).

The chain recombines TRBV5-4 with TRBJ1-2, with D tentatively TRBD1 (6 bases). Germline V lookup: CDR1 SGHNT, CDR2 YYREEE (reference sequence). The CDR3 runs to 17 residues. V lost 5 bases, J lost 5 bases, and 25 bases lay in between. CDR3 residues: CASSSRQRGGGLYGYTF. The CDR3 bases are TGTGCCAGCAGTTCGCGGCAAAGGGGAGGGGGGCTTTATGGCTACACCTTC.

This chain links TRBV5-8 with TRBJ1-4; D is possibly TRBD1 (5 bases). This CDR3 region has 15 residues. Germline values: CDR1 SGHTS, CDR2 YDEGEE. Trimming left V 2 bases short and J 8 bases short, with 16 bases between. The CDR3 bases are TGTGCCAGCAGCTTCGATACGCGGGACGACGAAAAACTGTTTTTT. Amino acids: CASSFDTRDDEKLFF.

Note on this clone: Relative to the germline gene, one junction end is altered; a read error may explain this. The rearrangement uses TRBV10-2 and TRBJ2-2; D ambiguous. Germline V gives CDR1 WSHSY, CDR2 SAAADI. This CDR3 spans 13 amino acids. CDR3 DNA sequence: TGCGCCAGCAGTGAGTCGAACCCCGGGGAGCTGTTTTTT. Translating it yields CASSESNPGELFF.

The CDR3 loop is CASSPGVAGNTIYF. The CDR3 DNA sequence: TGTGCCAGCAGTCCAGGGGTAGCTGGAAACACCATATATTTT. V is TRBV6-5 and J is TRBJ1-3, with D perhaps matching TRBD1 (6 bases). V dropped 5 bases and J dropped 2 bases, with 10 bases sitting between them. CDR3 length: 14 residues. Germline-derived CDR1 and CDR2 are MNHEY and SVGAGI.

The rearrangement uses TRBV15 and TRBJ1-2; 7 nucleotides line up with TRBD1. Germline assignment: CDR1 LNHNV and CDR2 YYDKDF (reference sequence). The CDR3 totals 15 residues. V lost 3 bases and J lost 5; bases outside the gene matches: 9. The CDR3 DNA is TGTGCCACCAGCAGCTTCTCCTGGACAGGATATGGCTACACCTTC. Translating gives CATSSFSWTGYGYTF.

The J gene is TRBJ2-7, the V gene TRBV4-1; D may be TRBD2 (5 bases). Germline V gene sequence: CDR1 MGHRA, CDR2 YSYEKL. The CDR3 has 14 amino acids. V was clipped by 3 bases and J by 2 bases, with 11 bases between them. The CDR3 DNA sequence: TGCGCCAGCAGCCACACTACGGGGACCTACGAGCAGTACTTC. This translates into CASSHTTGTYEQYF.

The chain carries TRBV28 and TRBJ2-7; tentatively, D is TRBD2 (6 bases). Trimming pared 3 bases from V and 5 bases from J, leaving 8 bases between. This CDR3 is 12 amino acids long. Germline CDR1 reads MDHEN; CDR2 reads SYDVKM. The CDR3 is CASSFGGNEQYF. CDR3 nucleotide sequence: TGTGCCAGCAGTTTCGGCGGGAACGAGCAGTACTTC.

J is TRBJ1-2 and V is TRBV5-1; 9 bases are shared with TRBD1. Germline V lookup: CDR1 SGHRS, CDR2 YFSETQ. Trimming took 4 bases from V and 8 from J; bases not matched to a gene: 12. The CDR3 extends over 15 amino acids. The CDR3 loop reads CASSPTSGTGNGYTF. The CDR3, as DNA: TGCGCCAGCAGCCCAACTTCCGGGACAGGGAACGGCTACACCTTC.

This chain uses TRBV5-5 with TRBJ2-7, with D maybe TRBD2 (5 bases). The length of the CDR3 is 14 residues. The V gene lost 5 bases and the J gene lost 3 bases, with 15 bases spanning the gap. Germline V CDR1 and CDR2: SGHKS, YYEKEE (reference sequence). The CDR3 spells CASRRTGENYEQYF. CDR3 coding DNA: TGTGCCAGCAGACGGACCGGGGAAAACTACGAGCAGTACTTC.

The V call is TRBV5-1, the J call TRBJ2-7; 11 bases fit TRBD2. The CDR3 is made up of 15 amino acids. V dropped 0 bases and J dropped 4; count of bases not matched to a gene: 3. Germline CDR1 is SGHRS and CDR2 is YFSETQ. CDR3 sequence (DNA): TGCGCCAGCAGCTTGGTACTAGCGGGAGTATACGAGCAGTACTTC. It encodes CASSLVLAGVYEQYF.

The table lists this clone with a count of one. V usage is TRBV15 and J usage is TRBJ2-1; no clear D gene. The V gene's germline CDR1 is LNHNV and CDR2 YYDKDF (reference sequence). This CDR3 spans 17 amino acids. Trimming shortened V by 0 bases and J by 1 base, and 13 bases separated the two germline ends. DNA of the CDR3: TGTGCCACCAGCAGAGATTATATTGAGGTTTCCTACAATGAGCAGTTCTTC. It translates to CATSRDYIEVSYNEQFF.

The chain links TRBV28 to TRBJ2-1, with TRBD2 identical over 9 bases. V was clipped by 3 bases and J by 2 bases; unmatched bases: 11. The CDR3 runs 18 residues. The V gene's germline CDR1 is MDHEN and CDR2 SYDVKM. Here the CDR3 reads CASSFNLGGGRAYNEQFF. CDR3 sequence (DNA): TGTGCCAGCAGTTTTAACCTGGGGGGCGGGAGGGCCTACAATGAGCAGTTCTTC.

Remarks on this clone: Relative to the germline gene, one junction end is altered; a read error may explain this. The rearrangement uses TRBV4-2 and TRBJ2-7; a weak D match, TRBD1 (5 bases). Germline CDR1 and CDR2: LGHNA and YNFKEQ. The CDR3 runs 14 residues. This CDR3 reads CASTQGVSAYEQYF. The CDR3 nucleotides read TGTGCCAGCACCCAAGGGGTTTCCGCCTACGAGCAGTACTTC.

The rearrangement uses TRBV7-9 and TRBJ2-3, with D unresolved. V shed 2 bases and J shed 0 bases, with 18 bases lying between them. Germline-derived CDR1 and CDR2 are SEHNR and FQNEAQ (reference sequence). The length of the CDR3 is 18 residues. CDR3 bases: TGTGCCAGCAGCTTACCGGACGGCACAGCTTCTAGCACAGATACGCAGTATTTT. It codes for CASSLPDGTASSTDTQYF.

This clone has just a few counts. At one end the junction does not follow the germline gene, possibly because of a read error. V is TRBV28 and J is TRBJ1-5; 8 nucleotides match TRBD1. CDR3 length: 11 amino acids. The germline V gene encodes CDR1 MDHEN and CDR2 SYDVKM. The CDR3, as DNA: TGTGCCAGCAGCCAGCGCGGGACAGGCCTTTTT. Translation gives CASSQRGTGLF.

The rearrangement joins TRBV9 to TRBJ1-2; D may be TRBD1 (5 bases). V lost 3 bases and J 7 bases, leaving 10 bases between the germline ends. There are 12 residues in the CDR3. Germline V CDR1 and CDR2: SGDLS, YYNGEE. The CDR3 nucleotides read TGTGCCAGCAGCGCGGCGGGGGGTGGCTACACCTTC. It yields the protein CASSAAGGGYTF.

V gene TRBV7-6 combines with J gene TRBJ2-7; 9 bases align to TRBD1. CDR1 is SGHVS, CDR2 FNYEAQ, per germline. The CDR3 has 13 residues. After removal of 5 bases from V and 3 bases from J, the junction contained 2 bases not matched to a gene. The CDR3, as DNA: TGTGCCAGCAGCCGGGGACAGGGCTACGAGCAGTACTTC. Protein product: CASSRGQGYEQYF.

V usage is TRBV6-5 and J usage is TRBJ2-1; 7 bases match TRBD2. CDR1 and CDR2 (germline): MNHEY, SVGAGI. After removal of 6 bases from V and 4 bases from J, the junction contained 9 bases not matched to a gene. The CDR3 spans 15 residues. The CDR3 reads CASSQGLSKYNEQFF. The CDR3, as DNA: TGTGCCAGCAGCCAGGGACTATCTAAATACAATGAGCAGTTCTTC.

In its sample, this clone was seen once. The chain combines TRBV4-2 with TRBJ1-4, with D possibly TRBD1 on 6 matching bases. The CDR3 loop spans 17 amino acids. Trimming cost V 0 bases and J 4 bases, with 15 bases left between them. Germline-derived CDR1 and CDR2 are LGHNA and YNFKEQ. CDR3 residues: CASSQDLAGQFNEKLFF. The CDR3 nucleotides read TGTGCCAGCAGCCAAGATCTCGCTGGACAGTTTAATGAAAAACTGTTTTTT.

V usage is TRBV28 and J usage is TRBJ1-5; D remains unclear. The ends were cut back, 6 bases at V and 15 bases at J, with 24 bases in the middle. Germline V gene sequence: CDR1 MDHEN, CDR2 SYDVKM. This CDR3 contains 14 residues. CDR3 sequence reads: CASRSGIVRSGPHF. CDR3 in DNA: TGTGCCAGCAGATCTGGTATCGTAAGGTCGGGTCCGCATTTT.

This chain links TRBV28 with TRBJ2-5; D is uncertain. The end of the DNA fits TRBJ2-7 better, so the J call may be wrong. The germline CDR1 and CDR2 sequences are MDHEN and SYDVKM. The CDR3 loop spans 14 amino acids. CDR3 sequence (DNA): TGTGCCAGCAGTTTATGGGGCGGAACCTACGAGCAGTACTTC. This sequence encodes CASSLWGGTYEQYF.

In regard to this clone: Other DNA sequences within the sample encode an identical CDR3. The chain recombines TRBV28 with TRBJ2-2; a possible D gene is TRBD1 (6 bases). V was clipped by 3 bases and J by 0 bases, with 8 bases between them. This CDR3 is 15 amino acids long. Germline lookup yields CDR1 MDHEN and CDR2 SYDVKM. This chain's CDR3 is CASSLYRANTGELFF. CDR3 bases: TGTGCCAGCAGTTTGTACAGGGCGAACACCGGGGAGCTGTTTTTT.

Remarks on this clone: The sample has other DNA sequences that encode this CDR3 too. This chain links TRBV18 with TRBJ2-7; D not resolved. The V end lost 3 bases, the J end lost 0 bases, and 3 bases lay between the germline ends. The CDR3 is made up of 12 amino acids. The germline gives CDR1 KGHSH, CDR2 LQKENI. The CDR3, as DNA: TGTGCCAGCTCACCGGCCTCCTACGAGCAGTACTTC. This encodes CASSPASYEQYF.

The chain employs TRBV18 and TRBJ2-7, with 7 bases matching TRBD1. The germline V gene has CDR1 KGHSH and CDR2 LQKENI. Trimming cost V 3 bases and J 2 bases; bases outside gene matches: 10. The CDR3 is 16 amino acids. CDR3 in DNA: TGTGCCAGCTCACCGCGCTCAGGGGGTAACGCCTACGAGCAGTACTTC. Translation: CASSPRSGGNAYEQYF.